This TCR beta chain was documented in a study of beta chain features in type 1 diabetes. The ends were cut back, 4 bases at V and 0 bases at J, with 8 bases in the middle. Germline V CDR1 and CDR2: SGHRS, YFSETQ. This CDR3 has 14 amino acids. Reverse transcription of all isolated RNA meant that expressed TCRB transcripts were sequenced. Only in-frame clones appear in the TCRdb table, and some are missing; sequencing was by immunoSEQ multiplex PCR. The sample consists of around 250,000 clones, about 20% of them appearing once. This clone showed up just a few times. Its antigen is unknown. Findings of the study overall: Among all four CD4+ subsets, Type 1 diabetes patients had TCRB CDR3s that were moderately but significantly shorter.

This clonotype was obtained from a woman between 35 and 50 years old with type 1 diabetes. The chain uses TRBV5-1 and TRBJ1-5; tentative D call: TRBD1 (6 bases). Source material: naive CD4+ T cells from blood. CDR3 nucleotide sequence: TGCGCCAGCAGCCCGGACAGTAGCAATCAGCCCCAGCATTTT. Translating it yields CASSPDSSNQPQHF.